What follows describes a single T cell receptor (beta chain). Its matching antigen is unknown. A junction boundary mismatches the germline segment, possibly from a read error. Thawed PBMCs were FACS-sorted into unstimulated CD4+CD25+CD127- regulatory T cells, CD4+CD25- non-regulatory cells, CD4 and CD8 cells. The data originate from a study of Tregs in tolerant kidney transplant recipients. Study outcomes and limitations: Biological reproducibility was not directly addressed in this study.

This CDR3 region has 13 residues. Germline V gives CDR1 MGHRA, CDR2 YSYEKL. Profiling relied on immunoSEQ multiplex PCR, and the TCRdb table lists in-frame clones only, not all of them. The sample comprises some 65,000 clones, about four fifths of which are singletons, and roughly 4% rests with the top ten. This clonotype was sampled from a human donor in good health. The gene calls are TRBV4-1 and TRBJ2-5; 10 bases are shared with TRBD2. The sequenced sample consisted of CD4+ T cells from blood. CDR3 coding DNA: TGCGCCGGCAGCCGACTAGCGGGAGAGACCCAGTACTTC. Translating gives CAGSRLAGETQYF.